Detailed here is one T cell receptor beta chain. Only in-frame clones appear in the TCRdb table, and some are missing; sequencing was by immunoSEQ multiplex PCR. The sample carries a few hundred thousand clones, roughly 85% recorded once. The record originates from a study of blood T cell repertoires in COVID-19. Germline values: CDR1 MDHEN, CDR2 SYDVKM. V was pared by 3 bases and J by 4 bases, with 12 bases between. The CDR3 totals 14 residues. This sequence joins TRBV28 and TRBJ1-2; D is perhaps TRBD1 (5 bases). The source of this sequence is a woman between 40 and 50 years old with acute COVID-19. Sequencing was carried out using PBMCs or T cells enriched from blood (not recorded which). CDR3 sequence reads: CASSFSGGGYGYTF. The DNA for the CDR3 is TGTGCCAGCAGTTTCTCCGGGGGGGGCTATGGCTACACCTTC.